This T cell receptor (beta chain) is from a study of cytomegalovirus exposure and HLA in healthy donors. Turning to the study itself: Researchers previously reported finding fewer than 120 million unique TCR beta sequences from 150 million to 200 million T cells.

Looked up from germline, CDR1 is MNHNS and CDR2 is SASEGT. The V gene lost 3 bases and the J gene lost 3 bases, with 14 bases spanning the gap. The length of the CDR3 is 15 residues. Researchers ran the PCR with 60 Vbeta and 13 Jbeta primers. Some clones are missing from TCRdb's copy, which holds only in-frame ones; the method was immunoSEQ multiplex PCR. This table holds under 150,000 clones, around 85% found once. Study observations and caveats: Later, an analysis showed that TCR beta chains associated with HLA were more clonally expanded than others that were equally common.

A remark on this clone: The target antigen is unknown.

This sequence was found in a boy younger than 18 in good health and CMV-seronegative. Specimen: PBMCs. The chain has TRBV6-1 and TRBJ1-1; a weak D match, TRBD1 (6 bases). The CDR3 spells CASSEGGGGDTEAFF. The DNA for the CDR3 is TGTGCCAGCAGTGAGGGAGGGGGGGGTGACACTGAAGCTTTCTTT.